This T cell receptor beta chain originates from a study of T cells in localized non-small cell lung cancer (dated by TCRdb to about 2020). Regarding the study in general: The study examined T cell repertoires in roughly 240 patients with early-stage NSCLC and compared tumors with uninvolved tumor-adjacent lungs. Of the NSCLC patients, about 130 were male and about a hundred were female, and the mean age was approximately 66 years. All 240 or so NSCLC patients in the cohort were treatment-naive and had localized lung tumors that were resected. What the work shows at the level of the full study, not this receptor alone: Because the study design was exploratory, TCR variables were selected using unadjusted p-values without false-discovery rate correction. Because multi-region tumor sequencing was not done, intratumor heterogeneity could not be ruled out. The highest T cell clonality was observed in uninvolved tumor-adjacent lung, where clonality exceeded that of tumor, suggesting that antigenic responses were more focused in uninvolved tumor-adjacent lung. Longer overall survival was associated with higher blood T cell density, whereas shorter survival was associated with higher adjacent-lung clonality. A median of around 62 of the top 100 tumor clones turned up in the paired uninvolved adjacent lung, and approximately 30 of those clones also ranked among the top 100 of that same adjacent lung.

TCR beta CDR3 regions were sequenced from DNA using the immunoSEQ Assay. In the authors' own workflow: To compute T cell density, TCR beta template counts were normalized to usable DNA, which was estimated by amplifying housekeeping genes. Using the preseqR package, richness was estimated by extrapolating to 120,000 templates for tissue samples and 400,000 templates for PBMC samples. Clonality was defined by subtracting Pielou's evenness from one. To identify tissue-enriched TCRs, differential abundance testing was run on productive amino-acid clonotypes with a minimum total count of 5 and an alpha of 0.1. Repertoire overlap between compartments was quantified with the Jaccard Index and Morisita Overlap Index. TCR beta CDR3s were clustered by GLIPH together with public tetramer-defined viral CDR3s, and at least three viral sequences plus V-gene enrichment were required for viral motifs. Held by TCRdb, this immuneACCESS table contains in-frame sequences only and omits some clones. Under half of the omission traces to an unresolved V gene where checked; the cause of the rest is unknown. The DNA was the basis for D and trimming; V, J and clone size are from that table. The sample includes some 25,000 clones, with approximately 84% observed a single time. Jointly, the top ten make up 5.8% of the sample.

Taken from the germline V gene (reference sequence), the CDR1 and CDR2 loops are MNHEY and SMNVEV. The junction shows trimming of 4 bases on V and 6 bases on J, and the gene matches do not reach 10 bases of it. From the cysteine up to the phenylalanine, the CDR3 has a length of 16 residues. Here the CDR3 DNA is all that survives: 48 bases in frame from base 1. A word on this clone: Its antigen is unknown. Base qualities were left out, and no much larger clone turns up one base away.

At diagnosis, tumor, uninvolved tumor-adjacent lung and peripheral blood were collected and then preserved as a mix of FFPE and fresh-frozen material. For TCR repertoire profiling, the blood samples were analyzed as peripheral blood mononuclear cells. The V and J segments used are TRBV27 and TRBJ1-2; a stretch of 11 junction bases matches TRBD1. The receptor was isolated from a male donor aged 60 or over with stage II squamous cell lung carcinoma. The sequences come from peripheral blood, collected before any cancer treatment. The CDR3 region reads CASSSYPGQGVHGYTF. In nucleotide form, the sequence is TGTGCCAGCAGTTCTTATCCGGGACAGGGGGTCCATGGCTACACCTTC.